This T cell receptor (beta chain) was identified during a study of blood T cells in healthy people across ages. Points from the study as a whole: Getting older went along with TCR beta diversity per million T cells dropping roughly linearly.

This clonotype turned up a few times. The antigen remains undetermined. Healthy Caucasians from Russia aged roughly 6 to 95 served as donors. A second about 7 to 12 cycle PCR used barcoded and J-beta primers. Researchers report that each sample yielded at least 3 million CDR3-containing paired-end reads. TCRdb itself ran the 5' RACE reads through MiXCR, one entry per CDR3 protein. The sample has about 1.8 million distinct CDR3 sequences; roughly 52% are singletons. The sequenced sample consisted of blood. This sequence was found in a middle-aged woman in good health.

This CDR3 is CASSLGDRENEKLFF. For the CDR3, the DNA is TGTGCCAGCAGCTTGGGGGACAGGGAAAATGAAAAACTGTTTTTT. J is TRBJ1-4 and V is TRBV7-2; 9 bases map to TRBD1. CDR1 and CDR2 from the germline V gene are SGHTA and FQGNSA. The ends lost 3 bases at V and 5 bases at J; junction bases unmatched: 4. The CDR3 covers 15 residues.